A selection of T cell receptor beta chains follows, all from one sample in a study of T cell responses to AZD1222 COVID-19 vaccine. The repertoire was sequenced with immunoSEQ multiplex PCR; TCRdb's copy has only in-frame clones and lacks some. The repertoire has about 72,000 clones, roughly 87% of them found once; the top ten carry around 24%. The sequencing used peripheral blood, collected on day 0 of AZD1222 vaccination. These receptors all come from an adult in good health. Both conserved end residues are part of each CDR3. The order of the fields is J gene, D gene, V gene, clone size, CDR3 protein, CDR3 DNA. D genes are given only for firm matches. Size values are once, few and many counts, or a class for expanded clones, and some rows have none.

TRBJ1-2 - TRBV28 - CASSRQVLLGGYTF TGTGCCAGCAGCCGACAGGTCCTACTGGGGGGCTACACCTTC
TRBJ1-5 - TRBV19 - CASSLGLLPQHF TGTGCCAGTAGTCTGGGTCTACTGCCCCAGCATTTT
TRBJ1-4 - TRBV4-3 - CASSQERGALNEKLFF TGCGCCAGCAGCCAAGAACGGGGGGCCCTTAATGAAAAACTGTTTTTT
TRBJ1-5 TRBD1 TRBV6-5 - CASRPWGTVNQPQHF TGTGCCAGCAGGCCTTGGGGGACAGTCAATCAGCCCCAGCATTTT
TRBJ1-6 TRBD1 TRBV3-1/TRBV3-2 - CASSQGQKYSPLHF TGTGCCAGCAGCCAGGGACAGAAGTATTCACCCCTCCACTTT
TRBJ2-6 - TRBV4-1 - CASNQGEESGANVLTF TGCGCCAGCAACCAGGGGGAGGAGTCTGGGGCCAACGTCCTGACTTTC
TRBJ1-4 - TRBV4-2 - CASSYPKEKLFF TGTGCCAGCAGCTACCCAAAAGAAAAACTGTTTTTT
TRBJ2-3 TRBD1 TRBV24-1 - CATSDPGTGEVTDTQYF TGTGCCACCAGTGATCCGGGGACAGGGGAGGTTACAGATACGCAGTATTTT
TRBJ1-1 - TRBV5-1 - CASSPWTANTEAFF TGCGCCAGCAGCCCGTGGACGGCGAACACTGAAGCTTTCTTT
TRBJ1-2 - TRBV24-1 once CATSDLGGIHGYTF TGTGCCACCAGTGACTTAGGGGGAATTCATGGCTACACCTTC
TRBJ2-7 TRBD2 TRBV6-1 - CASSERGAYEQYF TGTGCCAGCAGTGAACGGGGGGCCTACGAGCAGTACTTC
TRBJ1-1 - TRBV14 - CASSLLPNTEAFF TGTGCCAGCAGCCTTCTCCCGAACACTGAAGCTTTCTTT
TRBJ1-6 - TRBV19 once CASSTLRLSPLHF TGTGCCAGTAGTACCCTAAGACTCTCACCCCTCCACTTT
TRBJ1-2 - TRBV28 few CASSQNYGYTF TGTGCCAGCAGTCAAAACTATGGCTACACCTTC
TRBJ1-2 - TRBV19 - CASSPWTASNYGYTF TGTGCCAGTAGTCCCTGGACAGCGAGTAACTATGGCTACACCTTC
TRBJ2-7 TRBD1 TRBV6-5 - CASSYLTGAYEQYF TGTGCCAGCAGTTACTTGACAGGGGCCTACGAGCAGTACTTC
TRBJ1-2 - TRBV28 - CASRTGRERGYTF TGTGCCAGCAGAACGGGCAGGGAAAGAGGCTACACCTTC
TRBJ1-4 - TRBV4-3 - CASSRSKRFNEKLFF TGCGCCAGCAGCCGGAGTAAGCGGTTTAATGAAAAACTGTTTTTT
TRBJ2-1 TRBD1 TRBV24-1 - CATGTDLYNEQFF TGTGCCACCGGGACAGACCTCTACAATGAGCAGTTCTTC
TRBJ2-1 - TRBV28 - CASSFMTPNEQFF TGTGCCAGCAGTTTCATGACCCCCAATGAGCAGTTCTTC
TRBJ2-7 TRBD1 TRBV28 - CASSVRVGRGREQYF TGTGCCAGCAGTGTACGGGTCGGCAGGGGGCGTGAGCAGTACTTC
TRBJ1-1 - TRBV7-2 - CASSMGRANTEAFF TGTGCCAGCAGCATGGGACGGGCGAACACTGAAGCTTTCTTT
TRBJ2-7 - TRBV12-3/TRBV12-4 - CASITGFGEQYF TGTGCCAGCATTACAGGGTTCGGGGAGCAGTACTTC
TRBJ1-1 TRBD1 TRBV19 - CASSRTGVDTEAFF TGTGCCAGTAGTAGGACAGGGGTGGACACTGAAGCTTTCTTT
TRBJ2-5 - TRBV19 - CASSPRSYRDLAGETQYF TGTGCCAGTAGTCCTAGGTCATACAGAGACCTCGCGGGGGAGACCCAGTACTTC
TRBJ1-1 - TRBV3-1/TRBV3-2 few CASSHGRRSEAFF TGTGCCAGCAGCCACGGGAGGAGATCTGAAGCTTTCTTT
TRBJ2-2 - TRBV6-1 once CASSEIQGSTGELFF TGTGCCAGCAGTGAAATACAGGGAAGTACCGGGGAGCTGTTTTTT
TRBJ2-1 - TRBV18 - CATLRDSYNEQFF TGTGCCACATTAAGGGACTCCTACAATGAGCAGTTCTTC
TRBJ2-7 TRBD1 TRBV7-9 - CASSYVTGTAYEQYF TGTGCCAGCAGCTACGTCACCGGGACAGCCTACGAGCAGTACTTC
TRBJ1-6 - TRBV27 - CASRQAIYNSPLHF TGTGCCAGCAGACAGGCCATCTATAATTCACCCCTCCACTTT
TRBJ2-7 - TRBV5-8 few CASSLRLVPYEQYF TGTGCCAGCAGCTTGAGACTAGTTCCCTACGAGCAGTACTTC
TRBJ1-1 TRBD1 TRBV5-1 - CASSFPGGTEAFF TGCGCCAGCAGCTTCCCAGGGGGCACTGAAGCTTTCTTT
TRBJ2-4 - TRBV6-6 - CASSYGQGDKNIQYF TGTGCCAGCAGTTACGGTCAGGGAGACAAAAACATTCAGTACTTC
TRBJ2-7 TRBD1 TRBV30 - CAWTPLGQGQYEQYF TGTGCCTGGACCCCATTAGGGCAGGGACAGTACGAGCAGTACTTC
TRBJ1-1 - TRBV6-5 - CASSRGGGTEAFF TGTGCCAGCAGCCGGGGGGGAGGCACTGAAGCTTTCTTT
TRBJ2-5 TRBD1 TRBV2 - CASGTEETQYF TGTGCCAGCGGGACAGAAGAGACCCAGTACTTC
TRBJ2-5 TRBD1 TRBV5-1 once CASSPSLTGGSETQYF TGCGCCAGCAGCCCAAGCTTGACAGGGGGGAGCGAGACCCAGTACTTC
TRBJ1-1 - TRBV7-8 once CASSLVVLGMGEAFF TGTGCCAGCAGCTTAGTGGTATTGGGAATGGGGGAAGCTTTCTTT
TRBJ1-1 - TRBV5-4 - CASSLLSGEAFF TGTGCCAGCAGCTTGTTGAGTGGAGAAGCTTTCTTT
TRBJ1-4 TRBD1 TRBV30 - CAWSVRGTGSEKLFF TGTGCCTGGAGTGTACGAGGGACAGGGAGCGAAAAACTGTTTTTT
TRBJ2-7 TRBD1 TRBV29-1 - CSVVEQGNAYEQYF TGCAGCGTTGTAGAACAGGGGAACGCCTACGAGCAGTACTTC
TRBJ1-5 TRBD1 TRBV28 - CASTLNRGNQPQHF TGTGCCAGCACCCTTAACAGGGGAAATCAGCCCCAGCATTTT
TRBJ1-1 - TRBV7-9 - CASSPGSDWRSEAFF TGTGCCAGCAGCCCCGGATCTGACTGGAGGTCTGAAGCTTTCTTT
TRBJ2-5 - TRBV7-9 - CASSKGVSQETQYF TGTGCCAGCAGCAAGGGAGTGTCCCAAGAGACCCAGTACTTC
TRBJ2-2 - TRBV9 - CASSVATRGAGELFF TGTGCCAGCAGCGTAGCTACGAGGGGCGCCGGGGAGCTGTTTTTT